The 23 T cell receptor beta chains below all came from one sample that was sequenced in a study of response to subunit inactivated influenza vaccine. TCRdb passed the RT-PCR reads through MiXCR, listing each CDR3 protein once. The repertoire includes around 530,000 distinct CDR3 sequences, approximately 15% of them detected once, and around 3% sits in the top ten. Sequenced here: CD4+ T cells sorted from PBMCs, sampled about 24 months after vaccination. The receptor set was obtained from a man between 50 and 75 years old who received an inactivated influenza vaccine.

This clonotype turned up a few times. This chain joins TRBV4-3 and TRBJ2-5, with 10 bases identical to TRBD2. Germline values: CDR1 LGHNA, CDR2 YSLEER. The ends lost 0 bases at V and 7 bases at J; junction bases unmatched: 11. The CDR3 contains 17 residues. The CDR3 sequence is CASSQDRASGGFGTQYF. The CDR3 DNA is TGCGCCAGCAGCCAAGATCGGGCTAGCGGGGGTTTTGGGACCCAGTACTTC.

This clonotype was seen only a few times. The genes are TRBV28 and TRBJ2-5; D possibly uses TRBD1 or TRBD2 (6 bases each). The CDR3 consists of 14 residues. V lost 2 bases to trimming and J lost 6 bases, with 13 bases between them. Germline V gene data show CDR1 as MDHEN and CDR2 as SYDVKM. CDR3 loop: CASSLGGTSKTQYF. The CDR3 DNA is TGTGCCAGCAGTTTAGGGGGGACATCGAAGACCCAGTACTTC.

J is TRBJ2-7 and V is TRBV6-6; 7 bases fit TRBD1. Germline V gene sequence: CDR1 MNHNY, CDR2 SVGAGI (reference sequence). V lost 1 base to trimming and J lost 5 bases; unmatched junction nucleotides: 2. The length of the CDR3 is 13 residues. The CDR3: CASSYLQGNEQYF. The CDR3 nucleotides read TGTGCCAGCAGTTACTTACAGGGGAACGAGCAGTACTTC.

This clonotype was seen many times. The CDR3 nucleotides are TGCGCCAGCAGTCCAAGCGGGGGCGATACGCAGTATTTT. This codes for CASSPSGGDTQYF. This sequence joins TRBV10-1 and TRBJ2-3; 8 positions match TRBD2. Germline V gene data show CDR1 as WNHNN and CDR2 as SYGVQD (reference sequence). With 5 bases clipped from V and 6 bases from J, the junction kept 4 bases outside the gene matches. This CDR3 region has 13 residues.

In nucleotides, the CDR3 is TGCGCCAGCAGCCTTGAGCGGGGGAGCTTCTACGAGCAGTACTTC. This sequence encodes CASSLERGSFYEQYF. This chain joins TRBV5-1 and TRBJ2-7, with 8 bases fitting TRBD2. J was trimmed by 3 bases and V by 4 bases; bases with no gene match: 9. The germline CDR1 and CDR2 sequences are SGHRS and YFSETQ. This CDR3 contains 15 residues.

This chain links TRBV5-1 with TRBJ2-5; weak D call: TRBD2 (6 bases). Germline values: CDR1 SGHRS, CDR2 YFSETQ. With 5 bases removed from V and 7 bases from J, the gap between germline ends came to 15 bases. This CDR3 is built from 13 residues. The CDR3 protein is CASRTSEAGTQYF. CDR3 nucleotides: TGCGCCAGCAGGACTAGTGAGGCGGGGACCCAGTACTTC.

The sample holds a few counts of this clonotype. The gene calls are TRBV7-9 and TRBJ1-6; weak D call: TRBD1 (5 bases). Germline V CDR1 and CDR2: SEHNR, FQNEAQ (reference sequence). Trimming cost V 7 bases and J 7 bases, with 11 bases left between them. The CDR3 contains 13 residues. Here the CDR3 reads CASMGGINSPLHF. CDR3 in DNA: TGTGCCAGCATGGGGGGGATCAATTCACCCCTCCACTTT.

This chain joins TRBV9 and TRBJ2-7, with 8 bases lining up with TRBD2. V gave up 0 bases and J gave up 5 bases; unmatched junction bases: 7. The CDR3 totals 15 residues. Germline-derived CDR1 and CDR2 are SGDLS and YYNGEE. The CDR3 region is CASSVEGREGNEQYF. In nucleotides, the CDR3 is TGTGCCAGCAGCGTAGAAGGTCGGGAGGGGAACGAGCAGTACTTC.

This clonotype was detected many times. The chain employs TRBV2 and TRBJ2-7; 8 positions agree with TRBD1. Germline lookup yields CDR1 SNHLY and CDR2 FYNNEI. Losses at the gene ends were 4 bases for V and 8 bases for J; bases not matched to a gene: 7. The CDR3 sequence is 13 residues long. The CDR3 sequence is CASSGAGGKKQYF. The CDR3 nucleotides are TGTGCCAGCAGTGGGGCAGGGGGCAAAAAGCAGTACTTC.

This clonotype was detected only a few times. The rearrangement uses TRBV5-1 and TRBJ2-5; 8 bases are a match to TRBD1. V was pared by 5 bases and J by 5 bases, with 14 bases of the junction left unmatched. The CDR3 is 16 residues long. In germline, CDR1 is SGHRS, CDR2 YFSETQ. Here the CDR3 DNA reads TGCGCCAGCAGGGCTGGTCCGAGACAGGGGATGGAGACCCAGTACTTC. As protein: CASRAGPRQGMETQYF.

This chain joins TRBV29-1 and TRBJ2-3, with D possibly matching TRBD1 (6 bases). This CDR3 is 12 amino acids long. Germline V gene lookup returns CDR1 SQVTM and CDR2 ANQGSEA. The V end was cut by 6 bases, the J end by 3 bases, with 10 bases between. This CDR3 reads CSVGGQTDTQYF. The CDR3 DNA reads TGCAGCGTGGGCGGACAGACAGATACGCAGTATTTT.

Only a few counts were recorded for this clonotype. The chain employs TRBV10-3 and TRBJ2-5, with unresolved D. Trimming shortened V by 3 bases and J by 2 bases, and 7 bases separated the two germline ends. Germline V lookup: CDR1 ENHRY, CDR2 SYGVKD. The CDR3 length is 13 residues. The CDR3 here is CAISEARQETQYF. The DNA for the CDR3 is TGTGCCATCAGTGAAGCCAGGCAAGAGACCCAGTACTTC.

The V and J genes are TRBV29-1 and TRBJ1-4, with TRBD1 identical over 8 bases. The CDR3 extends over 14 amino acids. J gave up 3 bases and V 7 bases, and 7 bases lay outside the gene matches. The germline V gene has CDR1 SQVTM and CDR2 ANQGSEA. DNA for the CDR3: TGCAGCGCCCGGACAGGGTCGGCTAATGAAAAACTGTTTTTT. Translated: CSARTGSANEKLFF.

The chain uses TRBV3-1 and TRBJ1-4; no clear D. V lost 3 bases to trimming and J lost 0 bases, with 8 bases between them. In germline, CDR1 is LGHDT, CDR2 YNNKEL (reference sequence). The CDR3 is 15 amino acids. The CDR3 protein is CASSQRTTTNEKLFF. CDR3 coding DNA: TGTGCCAGCAGCCAGAGGACCACAACTAATGAAAAACTGTTTTTT.

The chain employs TRBV5-1 and TRBJ2-7, with a weak D call TRBD1 (6 bases). CDR1 SGHRS and CDR2 YFSETQ come from the germline V gene. V lost 0 bases and J 2 bases, leaving 9 bases between the germline ends. The CDR3 runs to 14 residues. CDR3 DNA sequence: TGCGCCAGCAGCTTGGAGGGACATGCCTACGAGCAGTACTTC. Translation: CASSLEGHAYEQYF.

The genes are TRBV18 and TRBJ1-2, with 9 bases aligning to TRBD1. This CDR3 has 14 amino acids. Germline V gene data show CDR1 as KGHSH and CDR2 as LQKENI. V lost 0 bases and J lost 6; bases outside the gene matches: 2. In DNA form, the CDR3 reads TGTGCCAGCTCACCACCGGGGACAGGGCATGGCTACACCTTC. Translating gives CASSPPGTGHGYTF.

A note on this clonotype: One junction end does not reproduce the germline sequence, and a read error may be involved. V and J are TRBV27 and TRBJ2-3; 9 bases line up with TRBD2. The CDR3 spans 16 residues. Germline-derived CDR1 and CDR2 are MNHEY and SMNVEV (reference sequence). The CDR3, as DNA: TGTGCCAGCAGTTTATCGACTAGCGGTGCAGGAGATACGCGGTATTTT. Amino acid sequence: CASSLSTSGAGDTRYF.

This chain links TRBV3-1 with TRBJ1-5; 7 bases align to TRBD1. Germline V lookup: CDR1 LGHDT, CDR2 YNNKEL (reference sequence). The CDR3 is made up of 15 amino acids. V shed 6 bases, J shed 1 base, and the junction held 6 bases outside the gene matches. CDR3 loop: CASRRTGASNQPQHF. CDR3 DNA: TGTGCCAGCAGACGGACAGGAGCCAGCAATCAGCCCCAGCATTTT.

This clonotype came up many times. J is TRBJ1-2 and V is TRBV10-3; the D is unclear. Trimming shortened V by 2 bases and J by 7 bases, and 11 bases separated the two germline ends. The germline V gene encodes CDR1 ENHRY and CDR2 SYGVKD. This CDR3 is 13 amino acids long. The chain's CDR3 is CAISEGGPFGYTF. The CDR3, as DNA: TGTGCCATCAGTGAGGGAGGGCCCTTTGGCTACACCTTC.

The table lists this clonotype with a few counts. The V call is TRBV10-1, the J call TRBJ2-1; possible D gene TRBD1, 7 bases. V lost 6 bases to trimming and J lost 10 bases, with 16 bases between them. Germline CDR1 reads WNHNN; CDR2 reads SYGVQD (reference sequence). The CDR3 spans 13 residues. The DNA of the CDR3 is TGCGCCAGCAGCAACAACAGGGGAGGCGAGCAGTTCTTC. Its protein product is CASSNNRGGEQFF.

The chain's CDR3 is CASSRSRGTDTQYF. The CDR3 DNA is TGTGCCAGCAGCCGTTCACGGGGTACAGATACGCAGTATTTT. The genes are TRBV5-6 and TRBJ2-3, with D tentatively TRBD2 (5 bases). Germline V gene sequence: CDR1 SGHDT, CDR2 YYEEEE. Trimming took off 4 bases at V and 3 bases at J, with 12 bases between the two ends. The CDR3 is made up of 14 amino acids.

The chain carries TRBV12-3 or TRBV12-4 and TRBJ1-1; D remains unclear. The CDR3 is 14 residues long. Deletions cut 6 bases from V and 0 bases from J, with 11 bases between. The CDR3, as DNA: TGTGCCAGCAGCCCGGGCGGAGTGAACACTGAAGCTTTCTTT. It translates to CASSPGGVNTEAFF.

This sequence joins TRBV27 and TRBJ2-7; TRBD1 is a possible D gene (6 bases). The germline CDR1 and CDR2 sequences are MNHEY and SMNVEV (reference sequence). With 2 bases removed from V and 4 bases from J, the gap between germline ends came to 12 bases. The CDR3 runs 14 residues. CDR3 residues: CASSLNRDEYEQYF. CDR3 sequence (DNA): TGTGCCAGCAGTTTAAACAGGGACGAATACGAGCAGTACTTC.